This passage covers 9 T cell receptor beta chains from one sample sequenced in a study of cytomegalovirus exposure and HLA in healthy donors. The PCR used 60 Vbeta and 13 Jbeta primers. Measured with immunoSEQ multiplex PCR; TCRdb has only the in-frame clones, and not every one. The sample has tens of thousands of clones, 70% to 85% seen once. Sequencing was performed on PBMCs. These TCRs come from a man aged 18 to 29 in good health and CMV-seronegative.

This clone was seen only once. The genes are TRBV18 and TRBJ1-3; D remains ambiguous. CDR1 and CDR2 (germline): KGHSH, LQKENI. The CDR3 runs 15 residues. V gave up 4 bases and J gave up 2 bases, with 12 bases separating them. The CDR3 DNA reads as TGTGCCAGCTCACGACGGGAGAGAGCTGGAAACACCATATATTTT. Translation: CASSRRERAGNTIYF.

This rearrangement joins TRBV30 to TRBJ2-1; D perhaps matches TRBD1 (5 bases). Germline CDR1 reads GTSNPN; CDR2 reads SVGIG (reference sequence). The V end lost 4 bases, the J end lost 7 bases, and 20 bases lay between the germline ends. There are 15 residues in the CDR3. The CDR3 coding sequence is TGTGCCTGGATCGGCCGACAGAAGAGGTCAAATGAGCAGTTCTTC. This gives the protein CAWIGRQKRSNEQFF.

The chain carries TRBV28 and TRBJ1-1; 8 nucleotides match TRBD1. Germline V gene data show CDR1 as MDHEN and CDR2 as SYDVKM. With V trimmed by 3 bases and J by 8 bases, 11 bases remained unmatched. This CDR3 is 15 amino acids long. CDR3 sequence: CASSFLRGRRLEAFF. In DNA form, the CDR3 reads TGTGCCAGCAGTTTTCTCAGGGGGCGACGCTTGGAAGCTTTCTTT.

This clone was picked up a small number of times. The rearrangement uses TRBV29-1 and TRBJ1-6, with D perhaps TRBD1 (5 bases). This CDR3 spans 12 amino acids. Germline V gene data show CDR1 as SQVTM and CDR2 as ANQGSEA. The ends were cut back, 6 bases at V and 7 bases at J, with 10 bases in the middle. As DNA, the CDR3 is TGCAGCGTCAGTACAGGAAATTCACCCCTCCACTTT. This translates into CSVSTGNSPLHF.

The CDR3 DNA reads as TGTGCCAGCAGAACCGGGACAGGGAAGTCCGAGCAGTACTTC. It translates to CASRTGTGKSEQYF. The chain joins TRBV27 to TRBJ2-7, with 9 positions matching TRBD1. With V trimmed by 6 bases and J by 6 bases, 9 bases remained unmatched. The length of the CDR3 is 14 residues. Germline V lookup: CDR1 MNHEY, CDR2 SMNVEV (reference sequence).

The CDR3 sequence: CASSFEGVGDTEAFF. As DNA, the CDR3 is TGTGCCAGCAGTTTTGAGGGGGTAGGGGACACTGAAGCTTTCTTT. This chain uses TRBV6-5 with TRBJ1-1; TRBD1 is a possible D gene (6 bases). In germline, CDR1 is MNHEY, CDR2 SVGAGI. The CDR3 loop spans 15 amino acids. V lost 4 bases and J 3 bases, leaving 15 bases between the germline ends.

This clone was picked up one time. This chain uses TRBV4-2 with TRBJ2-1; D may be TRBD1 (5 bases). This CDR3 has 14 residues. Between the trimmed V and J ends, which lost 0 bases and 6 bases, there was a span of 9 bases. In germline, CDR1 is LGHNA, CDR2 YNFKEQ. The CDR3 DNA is TGTGCCAGCAGCCAAGACAGGGCGGTCAATGAGCAGTTCTTC. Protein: CASSQDRAVNEQFF.

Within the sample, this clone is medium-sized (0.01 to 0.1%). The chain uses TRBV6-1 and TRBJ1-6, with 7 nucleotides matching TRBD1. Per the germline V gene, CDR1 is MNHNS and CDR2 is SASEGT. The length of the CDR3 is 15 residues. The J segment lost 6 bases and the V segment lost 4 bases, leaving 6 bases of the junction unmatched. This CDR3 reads CASSAQGGSNSPLHF. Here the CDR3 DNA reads TGTGCCAGCAGTGCGCAGGGGGGCAGTAATTCACCCCTCCACTTT.

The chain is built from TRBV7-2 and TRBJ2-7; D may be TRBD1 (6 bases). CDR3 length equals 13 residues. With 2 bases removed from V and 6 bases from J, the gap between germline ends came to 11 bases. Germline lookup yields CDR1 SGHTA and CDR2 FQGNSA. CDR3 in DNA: TGTGCCAGCAGCTTAACTTCAGGGGCCGAGCAGTACTTC. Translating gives CASSLTSGAEQYF.